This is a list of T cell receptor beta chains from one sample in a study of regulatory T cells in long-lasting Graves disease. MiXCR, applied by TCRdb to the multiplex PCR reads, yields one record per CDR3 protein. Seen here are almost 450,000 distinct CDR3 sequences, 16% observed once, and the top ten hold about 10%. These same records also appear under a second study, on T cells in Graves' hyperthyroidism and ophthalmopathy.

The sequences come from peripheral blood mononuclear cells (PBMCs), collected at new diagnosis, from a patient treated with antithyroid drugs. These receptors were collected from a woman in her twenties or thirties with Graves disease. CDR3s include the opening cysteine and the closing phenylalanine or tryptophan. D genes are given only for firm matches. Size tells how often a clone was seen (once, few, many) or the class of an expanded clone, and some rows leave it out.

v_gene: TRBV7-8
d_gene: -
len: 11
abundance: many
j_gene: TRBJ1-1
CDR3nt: TGTGCCAGCGCGGAGGAAACTGAAGCTTTCTTT
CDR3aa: CASAEETEAFF

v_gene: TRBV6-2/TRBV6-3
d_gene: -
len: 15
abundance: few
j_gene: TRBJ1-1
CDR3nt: TGTGCCAGCAGTTACTCGAGTCTGCTGAACACTGAAGCTTTCTTT
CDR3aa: CASSYSSLLNTEAFF

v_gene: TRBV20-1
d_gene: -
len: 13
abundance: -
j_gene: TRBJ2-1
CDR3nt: TGCAGTGCTAGGGGCCCCCCTGGGGATGAGCAGTTCTTC
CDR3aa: CSARGPPGDEQFF

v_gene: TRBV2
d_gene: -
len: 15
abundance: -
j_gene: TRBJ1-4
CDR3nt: TGTGCCAGCAGTGAAGGGACCTTTTCCAATGAAAAACTGTTTTTT
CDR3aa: CASSEGTFSNEKLFF

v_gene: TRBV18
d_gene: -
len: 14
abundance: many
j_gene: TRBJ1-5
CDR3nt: TGTGCCAGCTCACCACCGAACAGCTATCAGCCCCAGCATTTT
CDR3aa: CASSPPNSYQPQHF

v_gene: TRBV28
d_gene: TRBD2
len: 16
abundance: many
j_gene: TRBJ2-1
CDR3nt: TGTGCCAGCAGTACCCCATCTAGCGGTTCCTACAATGAGCAGTTCTTC
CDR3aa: CASSTPSSGSYNEQFF

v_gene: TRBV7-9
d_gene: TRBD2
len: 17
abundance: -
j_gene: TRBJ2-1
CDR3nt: TGTGCCAGCAGCCATACCATTAGCGGGTATCCAGCGAATGAGCAGTTCTTC
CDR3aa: CASSHTISGYPANEQFF

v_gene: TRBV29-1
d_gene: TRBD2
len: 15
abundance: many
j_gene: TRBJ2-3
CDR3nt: TGCAGCGTTCCACCTCGCGGGAGGGTTTCAGATACGCAGTATTTT
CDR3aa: CSVPPRGRVSDTQYF

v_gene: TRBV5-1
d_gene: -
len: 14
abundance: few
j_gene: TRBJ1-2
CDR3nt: TGCGCCAGCAGCTTGGGGCGAAAGGCGGGTGGCTACACCTTC
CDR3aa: CASSLGRKAGGYTF

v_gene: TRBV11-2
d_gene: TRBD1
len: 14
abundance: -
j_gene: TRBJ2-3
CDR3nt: TGTGCCAGCAGGGCCAGGGGGCAACTAGATACGCAGTATTTT
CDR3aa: CASRARGQLDTQYF

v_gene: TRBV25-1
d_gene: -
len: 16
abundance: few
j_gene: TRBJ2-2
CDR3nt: TGTGCCAGCAGTGGAAAAGGGACATGGTGGAACGGGGAGCTGTTTTTT
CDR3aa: CASSGKGTWWNGELFF

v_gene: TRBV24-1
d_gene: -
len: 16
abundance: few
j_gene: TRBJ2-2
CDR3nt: TGTGCCACCAGTGATTTGGACTCCCCGAACACCGGGGAGCTGTTTTTT
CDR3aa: CATSDLDSPNTGELFF

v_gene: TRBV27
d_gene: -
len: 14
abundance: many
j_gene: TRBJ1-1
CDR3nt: TGTGCCAGCAGTTCTCCTCACAGGGTTACTGAAGCTTTCTTT
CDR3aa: CASSSPHRVTEAFF

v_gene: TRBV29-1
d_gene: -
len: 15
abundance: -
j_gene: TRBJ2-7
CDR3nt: TGCAGCGTTGAAGTAAAGGTAAATTCGGCCTACGAGCAGTACTTC
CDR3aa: CSVEVKVNSAYEQYF

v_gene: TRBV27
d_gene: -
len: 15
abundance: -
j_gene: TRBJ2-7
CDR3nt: TGTGCCAGCGGGAACCCCGGTTCACCCTCCTACGAGCAGTACTTC
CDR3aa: CASGNPGSPSYEQYF

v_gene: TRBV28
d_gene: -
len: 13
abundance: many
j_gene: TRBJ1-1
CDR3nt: TGTGCCAGCCAAAAAGACATGAACACTGAAGCTTTCTTT
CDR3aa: CASQKDMNTEAFF

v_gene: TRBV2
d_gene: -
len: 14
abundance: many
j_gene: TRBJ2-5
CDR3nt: TGTGCCAGCTGCAGGGAAACCAGTGGGGAGACCCAGTACTTC
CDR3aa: CASCRETSGETQYF

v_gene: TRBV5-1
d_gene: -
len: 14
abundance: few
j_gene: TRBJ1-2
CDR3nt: TGCGCCAGCAGCTCGAGCGAACAGGGTTATGGCTACACCTTC
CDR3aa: CASSSSEQGYGYTF

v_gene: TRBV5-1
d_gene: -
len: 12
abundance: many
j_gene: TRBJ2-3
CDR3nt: TGTGCCAGCAGCTCGGACTTAGATACGCAGTATTTT
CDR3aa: CASSSDLDTQYF

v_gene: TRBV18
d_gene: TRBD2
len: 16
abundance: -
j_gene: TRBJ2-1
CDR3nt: TGTGCCAGCTCACCCGCGAGCGGGAAGGGCTACAATGAGCAGTTCTTC
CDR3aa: CASSPASGKGYNEQFF

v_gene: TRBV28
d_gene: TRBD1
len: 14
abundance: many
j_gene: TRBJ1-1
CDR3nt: TGTGCCAGCAGCCCCCCCCAGGGGGGCACTGAAGCTTTCTTT
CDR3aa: CASSPPQGGTEAFF

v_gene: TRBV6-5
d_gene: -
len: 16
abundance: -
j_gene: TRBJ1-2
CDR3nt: TGTGCCAGCAGTTACTCCCAACAGCTTGGAAACTATGGCTACACCTTC
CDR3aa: CASSYSQQLGNYGYTF

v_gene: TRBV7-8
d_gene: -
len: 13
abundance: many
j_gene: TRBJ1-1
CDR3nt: TGTGCCAGCAGTCTAGGAGGGGGTATGGGAGCTTTCTTT
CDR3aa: CASSLGGGMGAFF

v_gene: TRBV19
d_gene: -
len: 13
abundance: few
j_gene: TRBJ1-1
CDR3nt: TGTGCCAGTAGTAACAGCAGGGACTCTGAAGCTTTCTTT
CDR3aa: CASSNSRDSEAFF

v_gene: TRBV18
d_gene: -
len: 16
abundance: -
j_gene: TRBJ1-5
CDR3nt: TGTGCCAGCTCACCCTCCACCAGATATAGCAATCAGCCCCAGCATTTT
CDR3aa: CASSPSTRYSNQPQHF